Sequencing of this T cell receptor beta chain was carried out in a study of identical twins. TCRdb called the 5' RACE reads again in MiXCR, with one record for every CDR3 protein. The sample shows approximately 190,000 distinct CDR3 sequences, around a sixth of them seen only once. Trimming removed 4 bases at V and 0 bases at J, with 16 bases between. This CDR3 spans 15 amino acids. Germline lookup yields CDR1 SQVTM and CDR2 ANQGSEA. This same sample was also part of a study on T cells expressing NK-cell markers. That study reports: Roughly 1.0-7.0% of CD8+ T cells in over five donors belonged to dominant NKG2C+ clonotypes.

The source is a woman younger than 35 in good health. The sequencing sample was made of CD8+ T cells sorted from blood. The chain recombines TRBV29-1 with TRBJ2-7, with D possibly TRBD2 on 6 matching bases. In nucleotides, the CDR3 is TGCAGCGTTGCGGCTGAGCGGGCACCCTCCTACGAGCAGTACTTC. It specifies CSVAAERAPSYEQYF.